This section outlines one T cell receptor (beta chain) sequence together with its context. The CDR3 runs to 15 residues. V was trimmed by 0 bases and J by 3 bases, leaving 12 bases between them. Looked up from germline, CDR1 is SGDLS and CDR2 is YYNGEE. The sample is drawn from a study of blood T cell repertoires in COVID-19. Study summary: COVID-19 samples from acute and convalescent phases originated in the United States, Italy and Spain. From T cells, B-cell-depleted T cells, or PBMCs came the material, which was cDNA or gDNA.

Source study methods: Reference gene primers were amplified, and this amplification served to estimate nucleated cell counts. Sequenced by immunoSEQ multiplex PCR; TCRdb stores in-frame clones only, minus some. The DNA was the basis for D and trimming; V, J and clone size are from that table. The sample consists of 60,000 to 90,000 clones, 80% to 95% of them appearing once. The rearrangement uses TRBV9 and TRBJ1-2; D unclear. This receptor was taken from a woman older than 75 with acute or convalescent COVID-19. Material: peripheral blood. CDR3 in DNA: TGTGCCAGCAGCGTAGAGGGAGCGGGATACTATGGCTACACCTTC. It specifies CASSVEGAGYYGYTF.